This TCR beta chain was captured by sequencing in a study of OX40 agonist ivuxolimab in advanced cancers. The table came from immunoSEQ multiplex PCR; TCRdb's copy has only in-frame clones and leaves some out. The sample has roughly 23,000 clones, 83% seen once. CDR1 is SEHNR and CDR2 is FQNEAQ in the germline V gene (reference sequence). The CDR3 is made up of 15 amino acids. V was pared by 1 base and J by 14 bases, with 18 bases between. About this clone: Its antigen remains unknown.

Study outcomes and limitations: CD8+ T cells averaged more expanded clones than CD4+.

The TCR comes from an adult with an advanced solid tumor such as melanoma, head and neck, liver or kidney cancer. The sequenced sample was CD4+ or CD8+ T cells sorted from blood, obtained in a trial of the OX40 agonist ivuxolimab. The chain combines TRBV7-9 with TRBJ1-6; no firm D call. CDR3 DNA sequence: TGTGCCAGCAGCTTAGTATCTGGGCGATGGTTGGCCCTCCACTTT. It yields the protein CASSLVSGRWLALHF.